This T cell receptor beta chain emerged from a study of shared clonotypes between healthy human individuals. Libraries were prepared by immunoSEQ multiplex PCR; TCRdb keeps only in-frame clonotypes and omits some of them. This table has 2 million to 3 million clones, roughly 92% appearing once. V shed 0 bases and J shed 8 bases, with 15 bases lying between them. This CDR3 has 15 residues. Germline V gene lookup returns CDR1 SGHRS and CDR2 YFSETQ. Broader study findings: Sequencing of the sorted subsets was shown by rarefaction to be incomplete despite large depth. Some clonotypes were shared by all four sorted-subset donors, while others were not shared. The non-shared ones had lower generation probabilities than the shared ones.

As concerns this clone: Antigen specificity is unknown.

This receptor was identified in a man in his late teens or twenties in good health. The sample was naive CD4+ T cells sorted from blood. Subset denoted: CD45RA+ positively selected. V usage is TRBV5-1 and J usage is TRBJ2-4; D may be TRBD2 (6 bases). The DNA of the CDR3 is TGCGCCAGCAGCTTGGGCGCGGGCCCGGGGGACATTCAGTACTTC. As protein: CASSLGAGPGDIQYF. The full variable domain, with the rest looked up from reference TRBV5-1 and TRBJ2-4, is KAGVTQTPRYLIKTRGQQVTLSCSPISGHRSVSWYQQTPGQGLQFLFEYFSETQRNKGNFPGRFSGRQFSNSRSEMNVSTLELGDSALYLCASSLGAGPGDIQYFGAGTRLSVL.